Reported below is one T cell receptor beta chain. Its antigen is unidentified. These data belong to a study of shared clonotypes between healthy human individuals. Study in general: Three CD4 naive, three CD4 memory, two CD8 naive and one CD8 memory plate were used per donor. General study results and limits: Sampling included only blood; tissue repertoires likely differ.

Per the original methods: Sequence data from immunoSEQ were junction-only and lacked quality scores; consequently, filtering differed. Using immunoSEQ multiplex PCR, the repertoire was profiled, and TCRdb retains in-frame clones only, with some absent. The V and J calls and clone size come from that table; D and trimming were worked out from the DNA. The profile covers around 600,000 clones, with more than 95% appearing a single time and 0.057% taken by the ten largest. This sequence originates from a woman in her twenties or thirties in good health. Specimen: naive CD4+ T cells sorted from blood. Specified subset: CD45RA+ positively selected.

The CDR3 DNA reads as TGTGCCAGCAGCCCCGGCTACACCTTC. Amino acid sequence: CASSPGYTF. The chain joins TRBV7-9 to TRBJ1-2; D is ambiguous. The germline gives CDR1 SEHNR, CDR2 FQNEAQ (reference sequence). Trimming removed 5 bases at V and 8 bases at J, with 3 bases between. The CDR3 spans 9 residues.